Below, one TCR beta chain is given with its context. This sample was included in a study of CD8+ T cells in alopecia areata. V was cut by 2 bases and J by 1 base, with 7 bases left in between. Germline V gene sequence: CDR1 MNHEY, CDR2 SMNVEV (reference sequence). The CDR3 runs 14 residues. The sequencing template was cDNA reverse transcribed from extracted RNA. Assay used: immunoSEQ multiplex PCR; TCRdb lists only in-frame clones, some missing. The sample has approximately 200,000 clones, 58% seen once; the top ten hold 5.5%. Treatment: oral pan-JAK inhibitor, 5-10 mg twice daily. The specimen was CD4+ T cells sorted from blood, collected at week 24, from a patient treated with tofacitinib. This rearrangement joins TRBV27 to TRBJ2-3; no definite D call. This TCR was sampled from a human donor with alopecia areata. The CDR3 region has the DNA TGTGCCAGCAGTTTAGCGGTGGGCACAGATACGCAGTATTTT. Protein: CASSLAVGTDTQYF.